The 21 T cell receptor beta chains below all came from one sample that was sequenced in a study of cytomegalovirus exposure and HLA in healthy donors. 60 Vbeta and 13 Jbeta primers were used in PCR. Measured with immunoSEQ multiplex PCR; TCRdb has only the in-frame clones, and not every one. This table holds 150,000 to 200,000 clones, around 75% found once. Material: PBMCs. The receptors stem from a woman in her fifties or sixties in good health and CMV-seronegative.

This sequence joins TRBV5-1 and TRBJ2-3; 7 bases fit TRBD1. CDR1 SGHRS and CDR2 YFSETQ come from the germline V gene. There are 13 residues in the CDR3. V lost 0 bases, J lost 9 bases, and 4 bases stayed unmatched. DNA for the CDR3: TGCGCCAGCAGCTTGGCGGGACAGTCAACGCAGTATTTT. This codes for CASSLAGQSTQYF.

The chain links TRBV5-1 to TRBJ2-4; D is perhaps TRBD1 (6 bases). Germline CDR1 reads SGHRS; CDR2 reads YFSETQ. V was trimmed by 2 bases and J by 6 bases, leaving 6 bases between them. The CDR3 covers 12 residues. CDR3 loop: CASSLQGNIQYF. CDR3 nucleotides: TGCGCCAGCAGCTTACAGGGAAACATTCAGTACTTC.

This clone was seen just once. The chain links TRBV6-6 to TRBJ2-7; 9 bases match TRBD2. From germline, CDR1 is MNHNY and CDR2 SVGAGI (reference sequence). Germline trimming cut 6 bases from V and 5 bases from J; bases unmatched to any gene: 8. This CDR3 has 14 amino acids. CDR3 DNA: TGTGCCAGCAGCCTCAGCGGGAGGAGCGACGAGCAGTACTTC. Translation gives CASSLSGRSDEQYF.

The CDR3 sequence is CASSLGTFKETQYF. The DNA for the CDR3 is TGCGCCAGCAGCTTGGGGACATTTAAAGAGACCCAGTACTTC. The chain recombines TRBV5-1 with TRBJ2-5; tentative D call: TRBD1 (5 bases). V was clipped by 0 bases and J by 3 bases, with 9 bases between them. Germline-derived CDR1 and CDR2 are SGHRS and YFSETQ. This CDR3 is built from 14 residues.

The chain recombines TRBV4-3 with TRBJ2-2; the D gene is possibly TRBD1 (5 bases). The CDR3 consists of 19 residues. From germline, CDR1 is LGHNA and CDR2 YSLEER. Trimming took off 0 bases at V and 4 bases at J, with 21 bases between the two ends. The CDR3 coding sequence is TGCGCCAGCAGCCAAGATGGAGTCGGGTGGGGCCAGGGCACCGGGGAGCTGTTTTTT. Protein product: CASSQDGVGWGQGTGELFF.

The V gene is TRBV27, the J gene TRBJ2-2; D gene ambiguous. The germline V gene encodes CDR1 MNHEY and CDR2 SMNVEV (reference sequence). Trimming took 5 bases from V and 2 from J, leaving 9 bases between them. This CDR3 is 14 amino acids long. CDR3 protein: CASSLLGNTGELFF. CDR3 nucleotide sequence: TGTGCCAGCAGTCTCCTCGGTAACACCGGGGAGCTGTTTTTT.

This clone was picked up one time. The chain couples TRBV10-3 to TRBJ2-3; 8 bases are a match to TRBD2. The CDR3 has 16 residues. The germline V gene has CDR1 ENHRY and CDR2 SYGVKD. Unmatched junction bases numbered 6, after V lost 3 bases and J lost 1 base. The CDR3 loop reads CAISDTLGGGTDTQYF. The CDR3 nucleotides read TGTGCCATCAGTGATACGCTCGGGGGGGGCACAGATACGCAGTATTTT.

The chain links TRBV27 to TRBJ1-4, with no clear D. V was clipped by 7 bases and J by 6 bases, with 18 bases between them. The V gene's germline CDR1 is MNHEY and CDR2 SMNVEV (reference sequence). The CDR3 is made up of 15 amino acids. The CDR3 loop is CASMNNPLADEKLFF. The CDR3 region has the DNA TGTGCCAGCATGAATAATCCCCTCGCGGATGAAAAACTGTTTTTT.

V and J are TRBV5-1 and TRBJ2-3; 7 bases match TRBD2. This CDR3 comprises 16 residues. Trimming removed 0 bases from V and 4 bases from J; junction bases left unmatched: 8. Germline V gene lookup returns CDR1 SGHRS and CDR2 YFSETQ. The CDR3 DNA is TGCGCCAGCAGCTTGGTGGGCCGCGGGGGAGCAGATACGCAGTATTTT. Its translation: CASSLVGRGGADTQYF.

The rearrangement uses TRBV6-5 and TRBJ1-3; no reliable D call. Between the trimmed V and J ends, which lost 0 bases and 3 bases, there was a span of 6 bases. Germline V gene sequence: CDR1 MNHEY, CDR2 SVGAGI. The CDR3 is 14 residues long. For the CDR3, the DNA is TGTGCCAGCAGTTACTCGTCCAGTGGAAACACCATATATTTT. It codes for CASSYSSSGNTIYF.

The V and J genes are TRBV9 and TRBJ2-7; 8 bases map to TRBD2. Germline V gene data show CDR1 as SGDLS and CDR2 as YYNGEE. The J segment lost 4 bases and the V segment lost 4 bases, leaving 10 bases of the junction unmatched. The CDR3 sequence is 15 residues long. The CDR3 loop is CASSPSVAGIYEQYF. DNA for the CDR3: TGTGCCAGCAGCCCTAGTGTAGCGGGGATTTACGAGCAGTACTTC.

CDR3 region: CASSLGRSRETQYF. The CDR3 coding sequence is TGTGCCAGCAGCCTGGGCCGGTCTCGGGAGACCCAGTACTTC. J is TRBJ2-5 and V is TRBV11-2; D call uncertain. V dropped 5 bases and J dropped 5 bases, with 15 bases sitting between them. CDR3 length equals 14 residues. Germline CDR1 SGHAT, CDR2 FQNNGV.

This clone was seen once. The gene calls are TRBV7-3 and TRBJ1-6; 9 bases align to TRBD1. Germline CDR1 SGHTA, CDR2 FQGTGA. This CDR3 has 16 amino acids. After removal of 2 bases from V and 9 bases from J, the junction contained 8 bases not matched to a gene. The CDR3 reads CASSLEGQGVGSPLHF. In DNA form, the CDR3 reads TGTGCCAGCAGCTTAGAGGGACAGGGTGTTGGTTCACCCCTCCACTTT.

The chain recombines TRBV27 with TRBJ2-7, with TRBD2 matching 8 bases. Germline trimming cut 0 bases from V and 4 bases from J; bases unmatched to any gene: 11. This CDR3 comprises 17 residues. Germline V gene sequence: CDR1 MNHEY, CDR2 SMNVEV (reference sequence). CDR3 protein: CASSLSTGGNALYEQYF. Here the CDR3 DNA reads TGTGCCAGCAGTTTATCGACGGGAGGGAATGCCTTGTACGAGCAGTACTTC.

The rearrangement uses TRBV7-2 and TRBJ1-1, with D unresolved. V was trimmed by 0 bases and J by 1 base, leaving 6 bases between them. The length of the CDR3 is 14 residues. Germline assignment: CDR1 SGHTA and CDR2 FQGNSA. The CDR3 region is CASSLALGNTEAFF. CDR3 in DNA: TGTGCCAGCAGCTTAGCGCTAGGGAACACTGAAGCTTTCTTT.

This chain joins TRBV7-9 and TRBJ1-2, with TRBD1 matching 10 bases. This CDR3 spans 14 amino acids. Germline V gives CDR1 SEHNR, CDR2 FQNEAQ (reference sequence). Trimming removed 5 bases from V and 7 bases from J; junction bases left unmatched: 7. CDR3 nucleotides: TGTGCCAGCAGCCCTGGGACAGGGGCAGGTGGCTACACCTTC. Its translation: CASSPGTGAGGYTF.

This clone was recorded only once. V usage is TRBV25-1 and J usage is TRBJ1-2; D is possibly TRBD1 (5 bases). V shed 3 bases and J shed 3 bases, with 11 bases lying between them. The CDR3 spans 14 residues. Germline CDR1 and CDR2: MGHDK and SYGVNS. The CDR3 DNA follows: TGTGCCAGCAGTGAGCGGGGGGGGGACTATGGCTACACCTTC. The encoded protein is CASSERGGDYGYTF.

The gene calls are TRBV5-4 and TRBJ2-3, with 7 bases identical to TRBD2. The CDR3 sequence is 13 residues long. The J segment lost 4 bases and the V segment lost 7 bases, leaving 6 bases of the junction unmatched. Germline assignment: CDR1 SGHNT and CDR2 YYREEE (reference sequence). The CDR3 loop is CASGVAGSDTQYF. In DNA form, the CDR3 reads TGTGCCAGCGGAGTAGCGGGTTCAGATACGCAGTATTTT.

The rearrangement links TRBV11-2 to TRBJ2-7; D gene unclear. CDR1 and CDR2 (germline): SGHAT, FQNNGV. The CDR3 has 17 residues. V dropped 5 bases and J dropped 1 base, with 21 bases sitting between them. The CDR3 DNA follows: TGTGCCAGCAGCACGCTAACCGGAAATCGGGTTTCCTACGAGCAGTACTTC. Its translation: CASSTLTGNRVSYEQYF.

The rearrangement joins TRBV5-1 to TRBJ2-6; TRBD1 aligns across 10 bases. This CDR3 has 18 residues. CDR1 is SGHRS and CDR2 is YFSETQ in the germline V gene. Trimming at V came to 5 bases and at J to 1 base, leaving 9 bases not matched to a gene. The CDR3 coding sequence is TGCGCCAGCAGTCCCACCGGGACAGGGGTTTCTGGGGCCAACGTCCTGACTTTC. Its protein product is CASSPTGTGVSGANVLTF.

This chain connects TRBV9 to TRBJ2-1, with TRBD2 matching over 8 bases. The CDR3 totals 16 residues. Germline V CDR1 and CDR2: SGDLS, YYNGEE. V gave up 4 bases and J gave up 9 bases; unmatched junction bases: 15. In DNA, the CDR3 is TGTGCCAGCAGCTCCACTAAGGATAGCGGGGAGGGTGAGCAGTTCTTC. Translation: CASSSTKDSGEGEQFF. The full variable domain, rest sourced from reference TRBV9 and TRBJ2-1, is DSGVTQTPKHLITATGQRVTLRCSPRSGDLSVYWYQQSLDQGLQFLIQYYNGEERAKGNILERFSAQQFPDLHSELNLSSLELGDSALYFCASSSTKDSGEGEQFFGPGTRLTVL.